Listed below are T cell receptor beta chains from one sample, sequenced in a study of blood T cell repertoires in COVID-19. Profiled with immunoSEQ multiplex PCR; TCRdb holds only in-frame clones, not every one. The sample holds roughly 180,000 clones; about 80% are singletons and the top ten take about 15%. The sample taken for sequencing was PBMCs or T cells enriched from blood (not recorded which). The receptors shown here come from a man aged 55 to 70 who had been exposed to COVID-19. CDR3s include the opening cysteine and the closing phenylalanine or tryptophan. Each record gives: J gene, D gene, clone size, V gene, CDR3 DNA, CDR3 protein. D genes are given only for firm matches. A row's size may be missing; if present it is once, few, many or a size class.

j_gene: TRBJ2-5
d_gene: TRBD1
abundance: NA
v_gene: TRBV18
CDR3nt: TGTGCCAGCTCATCCCGGGACAGGAGGTTCCAAGAGACCCAGTACTTC
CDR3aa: CASSSRDRRFQETQYF

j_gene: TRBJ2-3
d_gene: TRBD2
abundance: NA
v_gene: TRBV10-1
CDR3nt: TGCGCCAGCAGTGCGGGAGGTAGCACAGATACGCAGTATTTT
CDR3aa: CASSAGGSTDTQYF

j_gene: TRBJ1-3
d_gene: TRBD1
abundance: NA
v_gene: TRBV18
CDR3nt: TGTGCCAGCACCGCCGCAGGGGGCTCTGGAAACACCATATATTTT
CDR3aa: CASTAAGGSGNTIYF

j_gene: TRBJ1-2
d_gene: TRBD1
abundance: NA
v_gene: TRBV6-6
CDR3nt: TGTGCCAGCAGCCAGGGGGCGTTTGGCTACACCTTC
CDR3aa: CASSQGAFGYTF

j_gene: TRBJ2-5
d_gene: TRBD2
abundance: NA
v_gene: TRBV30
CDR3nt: TGTGCCTGGAGTGCCCCTGGCGGGGGGAACCAAGAGACCCAGTACTTC
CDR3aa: CAWSAPGGGNQETQYF

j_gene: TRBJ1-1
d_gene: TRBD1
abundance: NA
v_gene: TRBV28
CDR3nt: TGTGCCAGCAGCCGGGACAGGGTAAAGTCTGAAGCTTTCTTT
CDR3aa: CASSRDRVKSEAFF

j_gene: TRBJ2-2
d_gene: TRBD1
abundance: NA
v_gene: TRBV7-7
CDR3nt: TGTGCCAGCAGCCAAGATGGACAGGCCGGCGGGGAGCTGTTTTTT
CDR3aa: CASSQDGQAGGELFF

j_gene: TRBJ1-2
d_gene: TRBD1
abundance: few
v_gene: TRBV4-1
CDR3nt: TGCGCCAGCAGCCCCACAGGGGTTTATGGCTACACCTTC
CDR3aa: CASSPTGVYGYTF

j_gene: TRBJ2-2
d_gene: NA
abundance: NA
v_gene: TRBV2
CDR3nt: TGTGCCAGCAGTGAGAGGCTTCGGGAGCTGTTTTTT
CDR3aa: CASSERLRELFF

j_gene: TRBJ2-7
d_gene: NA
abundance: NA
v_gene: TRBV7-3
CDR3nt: TGTGCCAGCAGCCAACACGCCTCGGGGGTCGGGCGGGGAAGCTCCTACGAGCAGTACTTC
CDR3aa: CASSQHASGVGRGSSYEQYF